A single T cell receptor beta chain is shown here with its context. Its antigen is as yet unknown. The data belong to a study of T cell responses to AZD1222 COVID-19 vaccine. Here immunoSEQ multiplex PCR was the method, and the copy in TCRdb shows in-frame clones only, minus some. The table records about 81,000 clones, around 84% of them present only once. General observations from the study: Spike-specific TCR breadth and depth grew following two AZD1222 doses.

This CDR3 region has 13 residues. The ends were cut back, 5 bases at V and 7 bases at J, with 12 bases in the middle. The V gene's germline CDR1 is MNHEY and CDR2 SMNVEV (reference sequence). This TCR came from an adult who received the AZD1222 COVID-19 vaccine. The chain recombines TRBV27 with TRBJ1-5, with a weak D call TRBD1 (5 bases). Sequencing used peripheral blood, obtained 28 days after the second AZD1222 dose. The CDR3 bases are TGTGCCAGCAGTCTAGCCAGGGCCCAGCCCCAGCATTTT. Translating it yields CASSLARAQPQHF.